The rows below give T cell receptor beta chains drawn from one sample of a study of blood T cells in healthy people across ages. Via MiXCR, TCRdb re-called the 5' RACE reads, giving one row per CDR3 protein. The data contain 1.2 million to 1.5 million distinct CDR3 sequences, about 40% of them singletons. The source material was blood. The receptors derive from a woman between 18 and 29 years old in good health. CDR3s include the opening cysteine and the closing phenylalanine or tryptophan. The order of the fields is clone size, V gene, D gene, J gene, CDR3 DNA, CDR3 protein. A D gene is named only where the DNA matches it firmly. Clone size is given for some rows only: seen once, a few or many times, or a class if the clone is expanded.

clone size: few
V gene: TRBV11-2
D gene: -
J gene: TRBJ2-1
CDR3 DNA: TGTGCCAGCAGCTTAGTGGTGGGAAGGGCTTTTGGTGAGCAGTTCTTC
CDR3 protein: CASSLVVGRAFGEQFF

clone size: -
V gene: TRBV27
D gene: -
J gene: TRBJ2-3
CDR3 DNA: TGTGCCAGCAGTTTATCGGGGCTCCGGGCAGATACGCAGTATTTT
CDR3 protein: CASSLSGLRADTQYF

clone size: -
V gene: TRBV21-1
D gene: -
J gene: TRBJ2-6
CDR3 DNA: TGTGCCAGCACCATCTCCCGCGACGGCTGCTCTGGGGCCAACGTCCTGACTTTC
CDR3 protein: CASTISRDGCSGANVLTF

clone size: few
V gene: TRBV3-1
D gene: -
J gene: TRBJ1-2
CDR3 DNA: TGTGCCAGCAGCCAAGGAGGAGGGCAGAACTATGGCTACACCTTC
CDR3 protein: CASSQGGGQNYGYTF

clone size: once
V gene: TRBV15
D gene: -
J gene: TRBJ2-2
CDR3 DNA: TGTGCCACCAGCAGAGTGGGCTTGAACACCGGGGAGCTGTTTTTT
CDR3 protein: CATSRVGLNTGELFF

clone size: -
V gene: TRBV5-6
D gene: -
J gene: TRBJ2-1
CDR3 DNA: TGTGCCAGCAGCTTGGCCGAGCGGCTAGGGCAGTTCTTC
CDR3 protein: CASSLAERLGQFF

clone size: few
V gene: TRBV2
D gene: -
J gene: TRBJ2-4
CDR3 DNA: TGTGCCAGCAGTGAAAGTTCGTACATTCAGTACTTC
CDR3 protein: CASSESSYIQYF

clone size: -
V gene: TRBV12-3/TRBV12-4
D gene: TRBD2
J gene: TRBJ2-1
CDR3 DNA: TGTGCCAGCAGTCCCCGCAGCGGGGGGGCGTCTGAGCAGTTCTTC
CDR3 protein: CASSPRSGGASEQFF

clone size: -
V gene: TRBV7-6
D gene: TRBD2
J gene: TRBJ2-1
CDR3 DNA: TGTGCCAGCAGCGCAAATAGCGGGGGGGCCTACAATGAGCAGTTCTTC
CDR3 protein: CASSANSGGAYNEQFF

clone size: -
V gene: TRBV10-3
D gene: TRBD2
J gene: TRBJ2-7
CDR3 DNA: TGTGCCACCAGTGGGGCCCCCAGCGGGAGCTCCTACGAGCAGTACTTC
CDR3 protein: CATSGAPSGSSYEQYF

clone size: -
V gene: TRBV3-1
D gene: -
J gene: TRBJ2-7
CDR3 DNA: TGTGCCAGCAGCCAAGACAGGGTTGCAGGGTACGAGCAGTACTTC
CDR3 protein: CASSQDRVAGYEQYF

clone size: few
V gene: TRBV29-1
D gene: TRBD2
J gene: TRBJ2-1
CDR3 DNA: TGCAGCGGTGGAGCGGGGGCGGGGGGAAATGAGCAGTTCTTC
CDR3 protein: CSGGAGAGGNEQFF

clone size: -
V gene: TRBV7-3
D gene: -
J gene: TRBJ1-1
CDR3 DNA: TGTGCCAGCAGCTTATTTGGGGCAGGCCCTGAAGCTTTCTTT
CDR3 protein: CASSLFGAGPEAFF

clone size: few
V gene: TRBV20-1
D gene: TRBD2
J gene: TRBJ2-1
CDR3 DNA: TGCAGTGCTAGAAAACCGGGACTACCCCTTTACAATGAGCAGTTCTTC
CDR3 protein: CSARKPGLPLYNEQFF

clone size: -
V gene: TRBV5-1
D gene: -
J gene: TRBJ1-1
CDR3 DNA: TGCGCCAGCTGTCTTTCGGGGGTTATCCGCACTGAAGCTTTCTTT
CDR3 protein: CASCLSGVIRTEAFF

clone size: -
V gene: TRBV7-9
D gene: TRBD1
J gene: TRBJ1-2
CDR3 DNA: TGTGCCAGCAGCCGGAGGGACAGGGAAAACTATGGCTACACCTTC
CDR3 protein: CASSRRDRENYGYTF